What follows are 21 T cell receptor beta chains derived from one specimen sequenced in a study of persistence of HIV-infected CD4 T cells. The stimulus was lysate of CMV-infected fibroblasts, 8.5 to 10 ug/mL. CD4+ T cells upregulating both CD40 ligand and CD69 were sorted as responding cells. The libraries were made with immunoSEQ version 4 in survey mode. TCRdb's table, derived via immunoSEQ multiplex PCR, lists solely in-frame clones and lacks some. The table includes 6,000 to 8,500 clones, around three quarters detected once. Antigens of these TCRs are unknown. The source was CD4+ T cells sorted from PBMCs after roughly 19-hour stimulation, collected from a patient who received antiretroviral therapy. These receptors came from an adult woman with HIV who was CMV-seropositive.

The chain couples TRBV10-3 to TRBJ1-1, with TRBD1 identical over 8 bases. Unmatched junction bases numbered 3, after V lost 4 bases and J lost 5 bases. The CDR3 runs 13 residues. From germline, CDR1 is ENHRY and CDR2 SYGVKD. This chain's CDR3 is CAISATGGTEAFF. CDR3 nucleotides: TGTGCCATCAGTGCAACAGGGGGGACTGAAGCTTTCTTT.

V usage is TRBV24-1 and J usage is TRBJ2-5; D gene unclear. Trimming shortened V by 1 base and J by 8 bases, and 10 bases separated the two germline ends. There are 13 residues in the CDR3. Germline assignment: CDR1 KGHDR and CDR2 SFDVKD. The chain's CDR3 is CATSDLAGLTQYF. CDR3 DNA: TGTGCCACCAGTGATTTAGCTGGGCTCACCCAGTACTTC.

This clone was seen a single time. The chain has TRBV2 and TRBJ2-7, with TRBD2 matching 7 bases. V lost 4 bases, J lost 2 bases, and 5 bases stayed unmatched. Germline lookup yields CDR1 SNHLY and CDR2 FYNNEI. The CDR3 spans 14 residues. CDR3 in amino acids: CASSGLAVTYEQYF. CDR3 in DNA: TGTGCCAGCAGTGGGCTAGCGGTAACCTACGAGCAGTACTTC.

The V gene is TRBV5-6, the J gene TRBJ1-2, with 7 bases fitting TRBD1. The CDR3 length is 16 residues. Germline V gene lookup returns CDR1 SGHDT and CDR2 YYEEEE. Trimming took 4 bases from V and 1 from J; bases not matched to a gene: 10. The CDR3 DNA reads TGTGCCAGCAGCATCGGGACAGCAAACCTTAACTATGGCTACACCTTC. Protein: CASSIGTANLNYGYTF.

This clone was seen a handful of times. The V and J genes are TRBV25-1 and TRBJ1-1; TRBD1 is a possible D gene (6 bases). The CDR3 loop spans 13 amino acids. V was trimmed by 4 bases and J by 1 base, leaving 7 bases between them. The germline V gene encodes CDR1 MGHDK and CDR2 SYGVNS. DNA of the CDR3: TGTGCCAGCAGTGTACAGGGGAACACTGAAGCTTTCTTT. Its protein is CASSVQGNTEAFF.

The rearrangement uses TRBV6-1 and TRBJ1-2; possibly TRBD1 for D (5 bases). The CDR3 loop spans 13 amino acids. Germline lookup yields CDR1 MNHNS and CDR2 SASEGT. Trimming took off 2 bases at V and 8 bases at J, with 12 bases between the two ends. CDR3 nucleotide sequence: TGTGCCAGCAGTGAAAGACAGACGGGAGGCTACACCTTC. Translating gives CASSERQTGGYTF.

The genes are TRBV11-3 and TRBJ2-3; D uncertain. The V end lost 0 bases, the J end lost 2 bases, and 12 bases lay between the germline ends. Germline V gene data show CDR1 as SGHNT and CDR2 as YENEEA. This CDR3 region has 16 residues. In nucleotides, the CDR3 is TGTGCCAGCAGCTTAGAATACTCGGAGTTCACAGATACGCAGTATTTT. It translates to CASSLEYSEFTDTQYF.

J is TRBJ2-2 and V is TRBV27, with D possibly being TRBD1 (6 bases). The CDR3 consists of 13 residues. Germline CDR1 and CDR2: MNHEY and SMNVEV (reference sequence). V was trimmed by 6 bases and J by 6 bases, leaving 11 bases between them. The CDR3 region is CASSYRVAGELFF. In nucleotides, the CDR3 is TGTGCCAGCAGCTACAGGGTAGCCGGGGAGCTGTTTTTT.

V usage is TRBV6-5 and J usage is TRBJ1-5; a possible D gene is TRBD1 (6 bases). The ends were cut back, 6 bases at V and 3 bases at J, with 12 bases in the middle. Germline loops: CDR1 MNHEY, CDR2 SVGAGI. This CDR3 has 14 amino acids. The CDR3 is CASSPGHYNQPQHF. CDR3 nucleotide sequence: TGTGCCAGCAGCCCGGGACACTACAATCAGCCCCAGCATTTT.

The chain carries TRBV19 and TRBJ1-2, with D unresolved. The CDR3 sequence is 13 residues long. Germline CDR1 is LNHDA and CDR2 is SQIVND (reference sequence). Trimming removed 3 bases from V and 3 bases from J, with 8 bases in between. CDR3: CASSIKVDYGYTF. DNA of the CDR3: TGTGCCAGTAGTATTAAGGTGGACTATGGCTACACCTTC.

The J gene is TRBJ1-2, the V gene TRBV2; D perhaps matches TRBD1 (6 bases). The CDR3 runs 15 residues. Germline lookup yields CDR1 SNHLY and CDR2 FYNNEI. V lost 1 base and J 2 bases, leaving 11 bases between the germline ends. The CDR3 DNA follows: TGTGCCAGCAGTGAAGGGGGAGGGGGAAACTATGGCTACACCTTC. The encoded protein is CASSEGGGGNYGYTF.

The CDR3 nucleotides read TGTGCCAGCTCACCAGCGAGAGGGCCGGGAAAACTGTTTTTT. This translates into CASSPARGPGKLFF. The chain links TRBV18 to TRBJ1-4; the D is unclear. The CDR3 consists of 14 residues. V was trimmed by 2 bases and J by 10 bases, leaving 14 bases between them. Germline CDR1 is KGHSH and CDR2 is LQKENI.

The J gene is TRBJ2-5, the V gene TRBV24-1; D may be TRBD1 (5 bases). The CDR3 loop spans 12 amino acids. The germline V gene encodes CDR1 KGHDR and CDR2 SFDVKD. The V and J ends lost 4 bases and 4 bases respectively, with 6 bases between them. CDR3 in amino acids: CATSDDRETQYF. The CDR3 coding sequence is TGTGCCACCAGTGACGACAGAGAGACCCAGTACTTC.

The V gene is TRBV5-1, the J gene TRBJ2-2; the D gene is possibly TRBD2 (5 bases). Germline V lookup: CDR1 SGHRS, CDR2 YFSETQ. Trimming removed 2 bases at V and 2 bases at J, with 7 bases between. The CDR3 sequence is 14 residues long. This chain's CDR3 is CASSFGGNTGELFF. CDR3 sequence (DNA): TGCGCCAGCAGCTTCGGAGGTAACACCGGGGAGCTGTTTTTT.

The chain links TRBV5-1 to TRBJ1-4; no clear D. Germline V CDR1 and CDR2: SGHRS, YFSETQ. The CDR3 is 14 residues long. The V end lost 0 bases, the J end lost 4 bases, and 7 bases lay between the germline ends. CDR3 in DNA: TGCGCCAGCAGCTTGGATGGAATTAATGAAAAACTGTTTTTT. This codes for CASSLDGINEKLFF.

The chain has TRBV5-1 and TRBJ2-1; D not resolved. V lost 2 bases, J lost 7 bases, and 10 bases lay in between. The CDR3 has 13 residues. Germline CDR1 and CDR2: SGHRS and YFSETQ. CDR3 amino acids: CASSLGSINEQFF. The CDR3 DNA follows: TGCGCCAGCAGCTTAGGGTCGATTAATGAGCAGTTCTTC.

The V call is TRBV10-2, the J call TRBJ2-3; weak D call: TRBD2 (6 bases). V was pared by 4 bases and J by 7 bases, with 9 bases between. From germline, CDR1 is WSHSY and CDR2 SAAADI. This CDR3 region has 12 residues. CDR3 DNA sequence: TGCGCCAGCAGTGCGGCGGGGAATACGCAGTATTTT. This sequence encodes CASSAAGNTQYF.

The chain recombines TRBV6-5 with TRBJ2-7; the D gene is possibly TRBD1 (6 bases). V dropped 6 bases and J dropped 2 bases, with 17 bases sitting between them. The CDR3 consists of 15 residues. CDR1 and CDR2 from the germline V gene are MNHEY and SVGAGI. In DNA form, the CDR3 reads TGTGCCAGCAGCCTATCCCCAGGGACAACCTACGAGCAGTACTTC. Translation: CASSLSPGTTYEQYF.

In DNA form, the CDR3 reads TGTGCCAGCAGCAAGGGCTCCTACGAGCAGTACTTC. Amino acid sequence: CASSKGSYEQYF. This chain connects TRBV5-6 to TRBJ2-7; no clear D gene. V was shortened by 4 bases and J by 0 bases, with 5 bases between the two germline ends. CDR3 size: 12 residues. Germline CDR1 reads SGHDT; CDR2 reads YYEEEE.

The chain carries TRBV7-3 and TRBJ1-1, with D perhaps TRBD1 (5 bases). V shed 4 bases and J shed 1 base, with 13 bases lying between them. Germline V gene lookup returns CDR1 SGHTA and CDR2 FQGTGA. This CDR3 has 15 amino acids. The CDR3: CASSSSGTANTEAFF. CDR3 nucleotides: TGTGCCAGCAGCTCCAGCGGGACGGCGAACACTGAAGCTTTCTTT.

This chain links TRBV29-1 with TRBJ1-2; D is undetermined. The V end lost 7 bases, the J end lost 4 bases, and 10 bases lay between the germline ends. Germline CDR1 is SQVTM and CDR2 is ANQGSEA. The CDR3 has 11 residues. The CDR3 loop reads CSAYPLYGYTF. For the CDR3, the DNA is TGCAGCGCGTACCCCCTCTATGGCTACACCTTC.